The 22 T cell receptor beta chains listed next were all sequenced from one sample in a study of blood T cells in healthy people across ages. Through a sample-barcoded 5' primer and a J-beta primer mix, a second PCR was run for about 6 to 11 cycles. From the 5' RACE reads, TCRdb called clonotypes with MiXCR, one entry per CDR3 protein. The sample holds roughly 1,800,000 distinct CDR3 sequences, roughly 52% seen once. Sequenced input: blood. These receptors came from a woman aged 40 to 49 in good health.

This clonotype showed up many times. CDR3 sequence reads: CSVEGRDRGDSYEQYF. In DNA form, the CDR3 reads TGCAGCGTTGAAGGCCGGGACAGGGGCGACTCCTACGAGCAGTACTTC. The chain employs TRBV29-1 and TRBJ2-7; 10 bases align to TRBD1. V gave up 1 base and J gave up 0 bases; unmatched junction bases: 6. CDR1 is SQVTM, CDR2 ANQGSEA, per germline. The CDR3 is 16 amino acids.

This clonotype has ten or more counts. The chain has TRBV7-2 and TRBJ2-3; D gene ambiguous. Germline values: CDR1 SGHTA, CDR2 FQGNSA. There are 13 residues in the CDR3. V lost 0 bases and J lost 2, with 3 bases in between. The CDR3 region has the DNA TGTGCCAGCAGCTTAGCCTACACAGATACGCAGTATTTT. As protein: CASSLAYTDTQYF.

This chain joins TRBV20-1 and TRBJ1-6; no firm D call. CDR1 is DFQATT and CDR2 is SNEGSKA in the germline V gene (reference sequence). Trimming took off 4 bases at V and 4 bases at J, with 14 bases between the two ends. The CDR3 spans 15 residues. In DNA form, the CDR3 reads TGCAGTGCTACGACCGGTACAACATATAATTCACCCCTCCACTTT. Residues: CSATTGTTYNSPLHF.

Of note for this clonotype: A clone one base away is much larger, so this may be a read error. V usage is TRBV7-9 and J usage is TRBJ2-6; no reliable D call. Germline lookup yields CDR1 SEHNR and CDR2 FQNEAQ (reference sequence). V gave up 5 bases and J gave up 1 base, with 15 bases separating them. This CDR3 is built from 17 residues. CDR3 protein: CASSLTSDVSGANVLTF. The DNA for the CDR3 is TGTGCCAGCAGCCTCACTTCGGACGTGTCTGGGGCCAACGTCCTGACTTTC.

This clonotype came up a few times. V usage is TRBV27 and J usage is TRBJ2-4; D gene ambiguous. Germline V CDR1 and CDR2: MNHEY, SMNVEV (reference sequence). The V end was cut by 6 bases, the J end by 8 bases, with 14 bases between. The CDR3 has 13 residues. The CDR3: CASSPGMSYIQYF. The DNA for the CDR3 is TGTGCCAGCAGCCCCGGAATGAGTTACATTCAGTACTTC.

At least ten counts were recorded for this clonotype. The chain employs TRBV6-5 and TRBJ2-1, with TRBD2 matching 11 bases. This CDR3 is built from 15 residues. Germline CDR1 reads MNHEY; CDR2 reads SVGAGI. With V trimmed by 6 bases and J by 7 bases, 8 bases remained unmatched. CDR3 sequence reads: CASRTRTSGWNEQFF. Here the CDR3 DNA reads TGTGCCAGCAGAACCCGGACTAGCGGGTGGAATGAGCAGTTCTTC.

This clonotype was counted between two and nine times. The chain combines TRBV9 with TRBJ2-2, with 9 bases aligning to TRBD2. V was clipped by 7 bases and J by 5 bases; unmatched bases: 3. The germline CDR1 and CDR2 sequences are SGDLS and YYNGEE. CDR3 size: 13 residues. CDR3 sequence reads: CASSAGGTGELFF. CDR3 coding DNA: TGTGCCAGCTCAGCGGGGGGTACCGGGGAGCTGTTTTTT.

This clonotype was observed a single time. V is TRBV28 and J is TRBJ1-2; D is uncertain. This CDR3 is 12 amino acids long. Germline CDR1 is MDHEN and CDR2 is SYDVKM. V was trimmed by 2 bases and J by 12 bases, leaving 13 bases between them. DNA for the CDR3: TGTGCCAGCAGTTTACCCGGGTTCTTGGACACCTTC. This sequence encodes CASSLPGFLDTF.

This chain uses TRBV27 with TRBJ1-2; TRBD1 matches at 10 bases. The CDR3 is 15 amino acids. V gave up 3 bases and J gave up 8 bases; unmatched junction bases: 9. In germline, CDR1 is MNHEY, CDR2 SMNVEV (reference sequence). CDR3 in amino acids: CASSFLDRGQSGYTF. The CDR3 DNA is TGTGCCAGCAGTTTTCTCGACAGGGGGCAGAGCGGCTACACCTTC.

The V gene is TRBV5-6, the J gene TRBJ2-2; 11 bases fit TRBD1. This CDR3 has 15 residues. The trim removed 2 bases at V and 4 bases at J, leaving 1 base unmatched. CDR1 is SGHDT and CDR2 is YYEEEE in the germline V gene. CDR3 protein: CASSFGTGGTGELFF. The CDR3 bases are TGTGCCAGCAGCTTCGGGACAGGGGGCACCGGGGAGCTGTTTTTT.

The chain employs TRBV5-1 and TRBJ1-2; 7 bases are a match to TRBD1. The trim removed 0 bases at V and 2 bases at J, leaving 4 bases unmatched. Germline V gives CDR1 SGHRS, CDR2 YFSETQ. This CDR3 comprises 15 residues. The CDR3 here is CASSLAGTENYGYTF. DNA for the CDR3: TGCGCCAGCAGCTTGGCCGGGACAGAAAACTATGGCTACACCTTC. Drawing the rest from reference TRBV5-1 and TRBJ1-2, the complete variable domain is KAGVTQTPRYLIKTRGQQVTLSCSPISGHRSVSWYQQTPGQGLQFLFEYFSETQRNKGNFPGRFSGRQFSNSRSEMNVSTLELGDSALYLCASSLAGTENYGYTFGSGTRLTVV.

In its sample, this clonotype was seen a few times. This chain connects TRBV20-1 to TRBJ2-7; maybe TRBD2 (6 bases). Germline V gene sequence: CDR1 DFQATT, CDR2 SNEGSKA (reference sequence). Trimming cost V 3 bases and J 3 bases, with 21 bases left between them. This CDR3 comprises 16 residues. This CDR3 reads CSASGGSSRIIYEQYF. CDR3 in DNA: TGCAGTGCTAGTGGGGGGAGTAGTAGGATAATCTACGAGCAGTACTTC.

The chain is built from TRBV28 and TRBJ1-5, with D hard to call. The germline CDR1 and CDR2 sequences are MDHEN and SYDVKM. Trimming shortened V by 8 bases and J by 7 bases, and 9 bases separated the two germline ends. The CDR3 is 11 amino acids. CDR3 loop: CASGVSQPQHF. The CDR3 bases are TGTGCCAGCGGAGTTAGCCAGCCCCAGCATTTT.

This clonotype was seen a handful of times. The V and J genes are TRBV10-3 and TRBJ1-6, with TRBD1 identical over 7 bases. This CDR3 contains 15 residues. The germline V gene has CDR1 ENHRY and CDR2 SYGVKD. V lost 3 bases, J lost 5 bases, and 4 bases stayed unmatched. The CDR3 nucleotides read TGTGCCATCAGTGATTTCGACAGGGATAATTCACCCCTCCACTTT. Protein: CAISDFDRDNSPLHF.

The chain carries TRBV27 and TRBJ2-1; weak D call: TRBD1 (6 bases). CDR3 length: 15 residues. V was clipped by 5 bases and J by 7 bases, with 18 bases between them. Germline V gene lookup returns CDR1 MNHEY and CDR2 SMNVEV (reference sequence). The CDR3 region has the DNA TGTGCCAGCAGTGCCTTAGGGTGGCAGGGGAATGAGCAGTTCTTC. It specifies CASSALGWQGNEQFF.

Comment on this clonotype: The junction and the germline gene differ at one end; a read error may be behind it. The gene calls are TRBV4-3 and TRBJ2-3, with TRBD1 matching over 9 bases. This CDR3 comprises 15 residues. CDR1 is LGHNA, CDR2 YSLEER, per germline. Written as DNA, the CDR3 is TGCGCTAGCAGCCATGGACAGGGGATGACAGGTACGCAGTATTTT. Protein product: CASSHGQGMTGTQYF.

This clonotype was detected a few times. This sequence joins TRBV15 and TRBJ2-7; D call uncertain. The assigned J gene may be wrong: the sequence end matches TRBJ2-5 better. Per germline, CDR1 LNHNV and CDR2 YYDKDF (reference sequence). The CDR3 has 13 residues. Here the CDR3 reads CATSNGPQETQYF. Written as DNA, the CDR3 is TGTGCCACCAGCAACGGGCCTCAAGAGACCCAGTACTTC.

This clonotype showed up many times. The chain links TRBV12-3 or TRBV12-4 to TRBJ1-5; TRBD1 might be the D (6 bases). The CDR3 is made up of 12 amino acids. With 10 bases removed from V and 2 bases from J, the gap between germline ends came to 9 bases. Written as DNA, the CDR3 is TGTGCCACCGCAGGGGGCAATCAGCCCCAGCATTTT. Its translation is CATAGGNQPQHF.

This chain links TRBV6-1 with TRBJ2-7; 8 bases line up with TRBD1. The DNA matches TRBJ2-4 better at its end, which makes the J call doubtful. CDR3 length: 15 amino acids. Germline V CDR1 and CDR2: MNHNS, SASEGT. The CDR3 here is CASSAWAGGENIQYF. In nucleotides, the CDR3 is TGTGCCAGCAGTGCCTGGGCAGGGGGCGAAAACATTCAGTACTTC.

This clonotype has more than one count but fewer than ten. The chain has TRBV20-1 and TRBJ2-7, with D perhaps matching TRBD1 or TRBD2 (5 bases each). Trimming stripped 0 bases from V and 2 bases from J, with 23 bases between. Per the germline V gene, CDR1 is DFQATT and CDR2 is SNEGSKA (reference sequence). CDR3 length: 18 residues. CDR3 sequence (DNA): TGCAGTGCTAGAGATCCCACCCACGAGGGGCCCACCACCTACGAGCAGTACTTC. Its protein product is CSARDPTHEGPTTYEQYF.

The rearrangement links TRBV29-1 to TRBJ2-7; TRBD1 matches 10 bases. The CDR3 contains 15 residues. Germline values: CDR1 SQVTM, CDR2 ANQGSEA. J was trimmed by 3 bases and V by 7 bases; bases with no gene match: 12. CDR3 sequence: CSARRGQGQIYEQYF. DNA for the CDR3: TGCAGCGCCAGAAGGGGACAGGGGCAAATCTACGAGCAGTACTTC.

This sequence joins TRBV5-1 and TRBJ1-6; 7 bases match TRBD1. The CDR3 has 15 residues. J lost 6 bases, V lost 2 bases, and 5 bases had no gene match. Germline V lookup: CDR1 SGHRS, CDR2 YFSETQ. The CDR3 is CASSFATGANSPLHF. The CDR3 bases are TGCGCCAGCAGCTTTGCAACAGGGGCTAATTCACCCCTCCACTTT.